The clone carrying this T cell receptor (beta chain) was observed a single time. The repertoire was sequenced with immunoSEQ multiplex PCR; TCRdb's copy has only in-frame clones and lacks some. The table lists some 71,000 clones, around 97% of them singletons. This sample is drawn from a study of technical replicates of blood from a handful of donors. The TCR originated in a human donor in good health. The source material was T cells isolated from PBMCs.

This CDR3 is CASSIRDTYEQYF. The CDR3 DNA is TGTGCCAGTAGTATCCGGGACACCTACGAGCAGTACTTC. The V call is TRBV19, the J call TRBJ2-7; D is perhaps TRBD1 (6 bases). The CDR3 runs to 13 residues. V lost 3 bases, J lost 2 bases, and 8 bases lay in between. CDR1 LNHDA and CDR2 SQIVND come from the germline V gene (reference sequence).